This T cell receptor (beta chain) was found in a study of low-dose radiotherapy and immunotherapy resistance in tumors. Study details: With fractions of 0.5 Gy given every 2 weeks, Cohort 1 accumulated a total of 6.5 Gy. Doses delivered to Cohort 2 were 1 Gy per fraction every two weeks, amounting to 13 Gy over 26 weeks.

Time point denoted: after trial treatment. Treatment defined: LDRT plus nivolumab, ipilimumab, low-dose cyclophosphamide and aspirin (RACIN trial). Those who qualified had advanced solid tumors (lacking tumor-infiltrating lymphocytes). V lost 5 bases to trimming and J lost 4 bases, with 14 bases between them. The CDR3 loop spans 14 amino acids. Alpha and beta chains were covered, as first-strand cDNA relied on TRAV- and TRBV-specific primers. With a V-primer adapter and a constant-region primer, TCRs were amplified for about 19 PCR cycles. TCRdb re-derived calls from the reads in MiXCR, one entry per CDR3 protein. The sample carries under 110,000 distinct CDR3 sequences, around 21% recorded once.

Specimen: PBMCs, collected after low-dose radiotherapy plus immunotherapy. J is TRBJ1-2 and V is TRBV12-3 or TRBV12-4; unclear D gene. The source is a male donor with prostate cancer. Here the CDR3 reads CASSAQQRSYGYTF. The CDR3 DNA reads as TGTGCCAGCAGTGCCCAACAGCGCTCCTATGGCTACACCTTC.